The 30 T cell receptor beta chains in this list originate from one sample, sequenced in a study of shared clonotypes between healthy human individuals. Only in-frame clones appear in the TCRdb table, and some are missing; sequencing was by immunoSEQ multiplex PCR. The top ten clones hold 11% of a sample with 200,000 to 250,000 clones, just over 65% of them seen once. The material sequenced was memory CD4+ T cells sorted from blood. The subset was: CD45RA-negative fraction. These receptors were taken from a man aged 25 to 45 in good health.

The V and J genes are TRBV10-1 and TRBJ2-1, with D perhaps matching TRBD2 (6 bases). V lost 0 bases and J lost 5, with 8 bases in between. CDR1 is WNHNN, CDR2 SYGVQD, per germline (reference sequence). This CDR3 spans 14 amino acids. For the CDR3, the DNA is TGCGCCAGCAGTGAGTCTAGCGGAAACAATGAGCAGTTCTTC. Its protein product is CASSESSGNNEQFF.

The sample holds a few counts of this clone. CDR3 sequence reads: CASSFVAGDTEAFF. As DNA, the CDR3 is TGTGCCAGCAGCTTCGTCGCGGGGGACACTGAAGCTTTCTTT. The chain links TRBV5-4 to TRBJ1-1, with D possibly being TRBD1 (5 bases). Between the trimmed V and J ends, which lost 2 bases and 3 bases, there was a span of 11 bases. This CDR3 is 14 amino acids long. Germline CDR1 is SGHNT and CDR2 is YYREEE (reference sequence).

V is TRBV7-8 and J is TRBJ2-1, with D perhaps being TRBD1 or TRBD2 (5 bases each). Germline lookup yields CDR1 SGHVS and CDR2 FQNEAQ. V was shortened by 8 bases and J by 5 bases, with 19 bases between the two germline ends. CDR3 size: 15 residues. The CDR3 DNA sequence: TGTGCCAGCGGCCCCGAGAGGGGATTCCACAATGAGCAGTTCTTC. Protein product: CASGPERGFHNEQFF.

This chain connects TRBV7-6 to TRBJ2-6; no firm D call. V was cut by 2 bases and J by 2 bases, with 10 bases left in between. CDR3 length: 16 residues. Germline V gives CDR1 SGHVS, CDR2 FNYEAQ. CDR3 in DNA: TGTGCCAGCAGCTTATTTTCAAGCACTGGGGCCAACGTCCTGACTTTC. This translates into CASSLFSSTGANVLTF.

This chain connects TRBV2 to TRBJ1-4; no clear D gene. This CDR3 has 17 residues. Germline V gene lookup returns CDR1 SNHLY and CDR2 FYNNEI. Trimming took 6 bases from V and 0 from J, leaving 17 bases between them. The CDR3 DNA reads as TGTGCCAGCAGGGCCGCATCCTCCGTTGCAACTAATGAAAAACTGTTTTTT. It codes for CASRAASSVATNEKLFF.

This clone was seen at least ten times. This chain links TRBV28 with TRBJ2-1, with a possible D match to TRBD1 (6 bases). Trimming removed 3 bases at V and 5 bases at J, with 11 bases between. This CDR3 region has 14 residues. Germline V CDR1 and CDR2: MDHEN, SYDVKM. The CDR3 spells CASSFAGTNNEQFF. The CDR3 DNA follows: TGTGCCAGCAGTTTCGCAGGGACAAACAATGAGCAGTTCTTC.

The chain recombines TRBV27 with TRBJ2-1, with D uncertain. The germline V gene encodes CDR1 MNHEY and CDR2 SMNVEV (reference sequence). V lost 5 bases, J lost 5 bases, and 4 bases lay in between. This CDR3 comprises 11 residues. The CDR3 loop reads CASSRNNEQFF. The CDR3 DNA is TGTGCCAGCAGTCGAAACAATGAGCAGTTCTTC.

The CDR3 protein is CASSKDRVAGNTIYF. In DNA form, the CDR3 reads TGTGCCAGCAGTAAAGACAGGGTGGCTGGAAACACCATATATTTT. The genes are TRBV2 and TRBJ1-3, with 7 bases identical to TRBD1. This CDR3 contains 15 residues. The V gene's germline CDR1 is SNHLY and CDR2 FYNNEI. J was trimmed by 2 bases and V by 5 bases; bases with no gene match: 6. Using reference TRBV2 and TRBJ1-3 for the parts outside the CDR3, the full variable domain is EPEVTQTPSHQVTQMGQEVILRCVPISNHLYFYWYRQILGQKVEFLVSFYNNEISEKSEIFDDQFSVERPDGSNFTLKIRSTKLEDSAMYFCASSKDRVAGNTIYFGEGSWLTVV.

This chain joins TRBV21-1 and TRBJ2-5; the table's D call of TRBD2 was not tested on the DNA. TRBV21-1 is designated a pseudogene. This CDR3 spans 17 amino acids. The CDR3 DNA sequence: TGTGCCAGCAGCAAAGAGGGGAACGGGAGGGGTCCGGGGACCCAGTACTTC. Amino acids: CASSKEGNGRGPGTQYF.

In this sample, this clone turned up a few times. The rearrangement links TRBV6-5 to TRBJ1-2, with 8 bases aligning to TRBD1. The CDR3 runs 12 residues. The V gene end was trimmed by 6 bases and the J gene end by 8 bases; junction bases not matched to a gene: 5. The germline CDR1 and CDR2 sequences are MNHEY and SVGAGI. CDR3 loop: CASSQTGVGYTF. The CDR3 bases are TGTGCCAGCAGCCAGACAGGGGTGGGCTACACCTTC.

This sequence joins TRBV28 and TRBJ1-5; perhaps TRBD1 as D (6 bases). This CDR3 contains 14 residues. With 6 bases removed from V and 2 bases from J, the gap between germline ends came to 11 bases. Germline V gene data show CDR1 as MDHEN and CDR2 as SYDVKM. CDR3 nucleotides: TGTGCCAGCAGCTTGGCAGGGGGCAATCAGCCCCAGCATTTT. It specifies CASSLAGGNQPQHF.

A word on this clone: This could be a read error, since a much larger clone is one nucleotide away. The sample contains more than one DNA sequence encoding this CDR3. The chain couples TRBV15 to TRBJ2-5; 8 bases fit TRBD1. The CDR3 spans 14 residues. Losses at the gene ends were 3 bases for V and 2 bases for J; bases not matched to a gene: 2. Germline V gene sequence: CDR1 LNHNV, CDR2 YYDKDF (reference sequence). The CDR3 bases are TGTGCCACCAGCAGGGGACAGGAGCAAGAGACCCAGTACTTC. Translating gives CATSRGQEQETQYF.

A single count supports this clone. The chain is built from TRBV6-1 and TRBJ1-2; D not resolved. The CDR3 totals 13 residues. The ends were cut back, 6 bases at V and 4 bases at J, with 12 bases in the middle. CDR1 and CDR2 from the germline V gene are MNHNS and SASEGT. Written as DNA, the CDR3 is TGTGCCAGCAGAAACTCAGGTACCTATGGCTACACCTTC. Residues: CASRNSGTYGYTF.

This clone was recorded many times. The chain carries TRBV2 and TRBJ2-3; D might be TRBD1 (6 bases). Germline CDR1 is SNHLY and CDR2 is FYNNEI. This CDR3 spans 14 amino acids. V lost 5 bases and J lost 0, with 9 bases in between. The CDR3 sequence: CASSKDRSTDTQYF. The CDR3 nucleotides read TGTGCCAGCAGTAAGGACAGAAGCACAGATACGCAGTATTTT.

The genes are TRBV7-9 and TRBJ1-4; 11 positions agree with TRBD1. J gave up 8 bases and V 4 bases, and 3 bases lay outside the gene matches. The V gene's germline CDR1 is SEHNR and CDR2 FQNEAQ (reference sequence). This CDR3 region has 14 residues. This CDR3 reads CASSSGQGEEKLFF. CDR3 bases: TGTGCCAGCAGCTCGGGACAGGGGGAGGAAAAACTGTTTTTT. Complete variable domain (other parts from reference TRBV7-9 and TRBJ1-4): DTGVSQNPRHKITKRGQNVTFRCDPISEHNRLYWYRQTLGQGPEFLTYFQNEAQLEKSRLLSDRFSAERPKGSFSTLEIQRTEQGDSAMYLCASSSGQGEEKLFFGSGTQLSVL.

The sample holds a few counts of this clone. One end of the junction varies from germline; a read error may be responsible. V is TRBV6-5 and J is TRBJ2-4, with 7 bases lining up with TRBD2. The CDR3 is 11 amino acids. Germline V gene data show CDR1 as MNHEY and CDR2 as SVGAGI. For the CDR3, the DNA is TGTGCCAGCAGTTGGGAGGGAAAGGTCCACTTC. This translates into CASSWEGKVHF.

V usage is TRBV28 and J usage is TRBJ2-1, with a possible D match to TRBD2 (5 bases). The germline gives CDR1 MDHEN, CDR2 SYDVKM. Trimming took 3 bases from V and 6 from J, leaving 18 bases between them. CDR3 length: 16 amino acids. The CDR3 sequence: CASSFSQSSGLNEQFF. DNA for the CDR3: TGTGCCAGCAGTTTCTCTCAATCAAGCGGACTCAATGAGCAGTTCTTC.

This rearrangement joins TRBV5-8 to TRBJ2-7; D not resolved. This CDR3 contains 14 residues. CDR1 SGHTS and CDR2 YDEGEE come from the germline V gene. V lost 2 bases, J lost 2 bases, and 11 bases lay in between. The CDR3 protein is CASSLRVLPYEQYF. In nucleotides, the CDR3 is TGTGCCAGCAGCTTAAGGGTTCTACCCTACGAGCAGTACTTC. Looking up the rest from reference TRBV5-8 and TRBJ2-7 gives the full variable domain: EAGVTQSPTHLIKTRGQQATLRCSPISGHTSVYWYQQALGLGLQFLLWYDEGEERNRGNFPPRFSGRQFPNYSSELNVNALELEDSALYLCASSLRVLPYEQYFGPGTRLTVT.

This clone has just one count. The same CDR3 is also encoded by other DNA sequences in this sample. The chain joins TRBV7-9 to TRBJ2-5; no clear D. The CDR3 loop spans 11 amino acids. Trimming took off 2 bases at V and 5 bases at J, with 3 bases between the two ends. Germline assignment: CDR1 SEHNR and CDR2 FQNEAQ (reference sequence). The CDR3: CASSLLETQYF. The CDR3 coding sequence is TGTGCCAGCAGCTTACTGGAGACCCAGTACTTC.

The chain couples TRBV2 to TRBJ2-1; maybe TRBD2 (5 bases). The ends were cut back, 7 bases at V and 2 bases at J, with 12 bases in the middle. Germline V gene data show CDR1 as SNHLY and CDR2 as FYNNEI. The CDR3 is 14 residues long. Here the CDR3 reads CASIRAEPYNEQFF. Here the CDR3 DNA reads TGTGCCAGCATCAGAGCGGAGCCCTACAATGAGCAGTTCTTC.

The CDR3 reads CASSLGTGGYNEQFF. In nucleotides, the CDR3 is TGTGCCAGCAGCCTTGGGACAGGGGGCTACAATGAGCAGTTCTTC. The rearrangement links TRBV5-6 to TRBJ2-1, with TRBD1 identical over 11 bases. CDR1 and CDR2 (germline): SGHDT, YYEEEE. With V trimmed by 4 bases and J by 3 bases, 3 bases remained unmatched. CDR3 length: 15 residues.

This clone was seen repeatedly, ten times or more. The V gene is TRBV30, the J gene TRBJ2-6, with a weak D call TRBD1 (6 bases). This CDR3 region has 19 residues. CDR1 and CDR2 from the germline V gene are GTSNPN and SVGIG (reference sequence). V lost 4 bases, J lost 0 bases, and 22 bases lay in between. The CDR3 DNA reads as TGTGCCTGGAACCCGGGACACCAGTCCGTTTACTCTGGGGCCAACGTCCTGACTTTC. It specifies CAWNPGHQSVYSGANVLTF.

The sample holds a few counts of this clone. This chain links TRBV11-3 with TRBJ2-1, with D perhaps matching TRBD2 (6 bases). The CDR3 length is 14 residues. With 5 bases removed from V and 6 bases from J, the gap between germline ends came to 14 bases. Germline V gene data show CDR1 as SGHNT and CDR2 as YENEEA. Written as DNA, the CDR3 is TGTGCCAGCAGCGGAGGGCCGACTTCCAATGAGCAGTTCTTC. Residues: CASSGGPTSNEQFF.

The chain joins TRBV7-9 to TRBJ2-2; D is ambiguous. Trimming removed 6 bases from V and 9 bases from J, with 5 bases in between. Germline V gives CDR1 SEHNR, CDR2 FQNEAQ (reference sequence). The CDR3 runs 10 residues. This CDR3 reads CASSRWELFF. The CDR3 bases are TGTGCCAGCAGTAGGTGGGAGCTGTTTTTT.

The CDR3 coding sequence is TGTGCCAGCAGTTACTCCTGGCATGAGCAGTTCTTC. This codes for CASSYSWHEQFF. The V and J genes are TRBV6-6 and TRBJ2-1; D unclear. V was shortened by 0 bases and J by 8 bases, with 5 bases between the two germline ends. The germline V gene encodes CDR1 MNHNY and CDR2 SVGAGI (reference sequence). There are 12 residues in the CDR3.

This rearrangement joins TRBV5-6 to TRBJ2-5; the D gene is possibly TRBD1 (5 bases). The V gene lost 1 base and the J gene lost 5 bases, with 12 bases spanning the gap. Germline V gives CDR1 SGHDT, CDR2 YYEEEE. This CDR3 has 14 residues. The CDR3 sequence is CASSLYGARETQYF. The DNA of the CDR3 is TGTGCCAGCAGCTTGTATGGGGCGCGGGAGACCCAGTACTTC.

About this clone itself: The sample carries other DNA sequences with the same CDR3. The V gene is TRBV11-2, the J gene TRBJ2-1; tentatively, D is TRBD1 or TRBD2 (5 bases each). Germline V gene sequence: CDR1 SGHAT, CDR2 FQNNGV. CDR3 length: 12 residues. V was pared by 3 bases and J by 10 bases, with 10 bases between. CDR3 region: CASSLVRDEQFF. The CDR3 DNA reads TGTGCCAGCAGCTTGGTGAGGGACGAGCAGTTCTTC. Full variable domain (remainder filled in from reference TRBV11-2 and TRBJ2-1): EAGVAQSPRYKIIEKRQSVAFWCNPISGHATLYWYQQILGQGPKLLIQFQNNGVVDDSQLPKDRFSAERLKGVDSTLKIQPAKLEDSAVYLCASSLVRDEQFFGPGTRLTVL.

This clone was picked up a small number of times. In DNA, the CDR3 is TGTGCCAGCAGCTCGTATGTGGACAACCTTAAAGCTTTCTTT. This gives the protein CASSSYVDNLKAFF. The V call is TRBV11-2, the J call TRBJ1-1; perhaps TRBD1 as D (5 bases). Trimming pared 4 bases from V and 9 bases from J, leaving 18 bases between. The CDR3 consists of 14 residues. CDR1 and CDR2 from the germline V gene are SGHAT and FQNNGV.

The chain recombines TRBV2 with TRBJ2-1; D is possibly TRBD1 or TRBD2 (5 bases each). Germline CDR1 reads SNHLY; CDR2 reads FYNNEI. V shed 6 bases and J shed 5 bases, with 20 bases lying between them. The CDR3 contains 16 residues. CDR3 DNA sequence: TGTGCCAGCAGGGGTGGTCTAGAGGGGACCCACAATGAGCAGTTCTTC. Encoded protein: CASRGGLEGTHNEQFF. The full variable domain, its missing parts supplied by reference TRBV2 and TRBJ2-1, is EPEVTQTPSHQVTQMGQEVILRCVPISNHLYFYWYRQILGQKVEFLVSFYNNEISEKSEIFDDQFSVERPDGSNFTLKIRSTKLEDSAMYFCASRGGLEGTHNEQFFGPGTRLTVL.

This clone was observed a few times. The rearrangement joins TRBV7-2 to TRBJ2-7; TRBD2 might be the D (6 bases). Between the trimmed V and J ends, which lost 4 bases and 0 bases, there was a span of 10 bases. The CDR3 spans 14 residues. Germline V lookup: CDR1 SGHTA, CDR2 FQGNSA. CDR3 DNA sequence: TGTGCCAGCAGCTGGGGGGACTTCTCCTACGAGCAGTACTTC. Its translation: CASSWGDFSYEQYF. Filled out from reference TRBV7-2 and TRBJ2-7, the complete variable domain reads GAGVSQSPSNKVTEKGKDVELRCDPISGHTALYWYRQSLGQGLEFLIYFQGNSAPDKSGLPSDRFSAERTGGSVSTLTIQRTQQEDSAVYLCASSWGDFSYEQYFGPGTRLTVT.